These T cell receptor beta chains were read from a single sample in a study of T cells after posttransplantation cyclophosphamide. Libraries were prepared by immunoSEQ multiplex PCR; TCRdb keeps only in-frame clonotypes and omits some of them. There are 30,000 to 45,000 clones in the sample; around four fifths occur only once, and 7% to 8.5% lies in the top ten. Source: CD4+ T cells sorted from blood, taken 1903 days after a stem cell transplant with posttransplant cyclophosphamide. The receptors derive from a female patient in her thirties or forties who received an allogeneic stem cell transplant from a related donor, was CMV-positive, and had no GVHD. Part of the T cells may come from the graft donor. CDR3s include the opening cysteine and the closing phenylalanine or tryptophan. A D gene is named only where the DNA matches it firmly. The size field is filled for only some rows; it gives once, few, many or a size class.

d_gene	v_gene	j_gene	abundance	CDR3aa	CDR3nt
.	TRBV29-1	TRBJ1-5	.	CSAGDNSNQPQHF	TGCAGCGCCGGGGACAATAGCAATCAGCCCCAGCATTTT
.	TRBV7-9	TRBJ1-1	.	CASSLFKASGNTEAFF	TGTGCCAGCAGCTTATTTAAGGCCAGCGGGAACACTGAAGCTTTCTTT
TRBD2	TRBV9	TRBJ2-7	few	CASSVGGLAGGSHEQYF	TGTGCCAGCAGCGTAGGGGGACTAGCGGGGGGTTCCCACGAGCAGTACTTC
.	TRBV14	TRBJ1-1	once	CASSLTGLDTEAFF	TGTGCCAGCAGCCTAACAGGGTTGGACACTGAAGCTTTCTTT
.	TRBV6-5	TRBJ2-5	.	CASSSPATGRETQYF	TGTGCCAGCAGTTCCCCGGCCACAGGGAGAGAGACCCAGTACTTC
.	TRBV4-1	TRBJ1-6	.	CASSQLWGRPTYNSPLHF	TGCGCCAGCAGCCAACTTTGGGGCAGGCCGACCTATAATTCACCCCTCCACTTT
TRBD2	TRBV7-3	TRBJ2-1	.	CASSFRLAGGLNEQFF	TGTGCCAGCAGCTTTAGGCTAGCGGGGGGTTTGAATGAGCAGTTCTTC
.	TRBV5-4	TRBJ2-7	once	CASSPRGGTYEQYF	TGTGCCAGCAGCCCCCGCGGGGGCACCTACGAGCAGTACTTC
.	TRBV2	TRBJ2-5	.	CASIRTNQYQETQYF	TGTGCCAGCATCCGGACTAACCAGTACCAAGAGACCCAGTACTTC
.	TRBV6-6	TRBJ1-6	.	CASSYGVNYPLHF	TGTGCCAGCAGTTACGGCGTAAACTACCCCCTCCACTTT
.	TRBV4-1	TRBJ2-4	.	CASSQDPEGWIAKNIQYF	TGCGCCAGCAGCCAAGATCCAGAGGGCTGGATAGCCAAAAACATTCAGTACTTC
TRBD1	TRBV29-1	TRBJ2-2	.	CSAARDRVDTGELFF	TGCAGCGCCGCCAGGGACAGGGTGGACACCGGGGAGCTGTTTTTT
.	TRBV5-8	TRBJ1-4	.	CASSSTVNGGWGEKLFF	TGTGCCAGCAGCTCAACAGTTAATGGAGGGTGGGGTGAAAAACTGTTTTTT
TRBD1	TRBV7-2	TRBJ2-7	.	CASKVGQGISYEQYF	TGTGCCAGCAAGGTGGGACAGGGGATCTCCTACGAGCAGTACTTC
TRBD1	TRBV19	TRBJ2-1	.	CASSPEDRVLGNEQFF	TGTGCCAGTAGTCCGGAAGACAGGGTACTGGGCAATGAGCAGTTCTTC
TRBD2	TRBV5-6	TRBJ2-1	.	CASSGDWRESYNEQFF	TGTGCCAGCAGTGGCGATTGGCGGGAGAGCTACAATGAGCAGTTCTTC
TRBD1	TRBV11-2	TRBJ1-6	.	CASSFGSGGSSYNSPLHF	TGTGCCAGCAGCTTTGGGTCAGGGGGTAGCTCCTATAATTCACCCCTCCACTTT
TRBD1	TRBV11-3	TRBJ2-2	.	CASSLDRGTGGRELFF	TGTGCCAGCAGCTTAGATCGAGGGACAGGCGGCCGGGAGCTGTTTTTT
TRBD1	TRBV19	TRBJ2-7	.	CASNPQGAHEQYF	TGTGCCAGTAACCCACAGGGGGCCCACGAGCAGTACTTC
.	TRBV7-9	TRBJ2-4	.	CASSLAGGPAKNIQYF	TGTGCCAGCAGCTTAGCGGGGGGGCCTGCCAAAAACATTCAGTACTTC
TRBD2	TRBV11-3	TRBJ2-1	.	CASSLGGLAGSHNEQFF	TGTGCCAGCAGCTTAGGCGGACTAGCGGGGAGTCACAATGAGCAGTTCTTC
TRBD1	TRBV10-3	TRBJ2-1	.	CAIQGAPLEGSSYNEQFF	TGTGCCATCCAGGGGGCGCCCCTAGAGGGAAGCTCCTACAATGAGCAGTTCTTC
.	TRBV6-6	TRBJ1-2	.	CASSYVNRFAGYTF	TGTGCCAGCAGTTACGTAAACAGATTTGCCGGCTACACCTTC
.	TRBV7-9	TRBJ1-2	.	CASSQSMWSVANYGYTF	TGTGCCAGCAGCCAGTCAATGTGGAGTGTGGCTAACTATGGCTACACCTTC
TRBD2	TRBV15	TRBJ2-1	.	CATSRHGPSGGANEQFF	TGTGCCACCAGCAGACACGGCCCCAGCGGGGGAGCCAATGAGCAGTTCTTC
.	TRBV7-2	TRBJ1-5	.	CASSPKLLSNQPQHF	TGTGCCAGCAGCCCCAAGCTACTAAGCAATCAGCCCCAGCATTTT
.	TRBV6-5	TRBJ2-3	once	CASRLRASTDTQYF	TGTGCCAGCAGGCTCAGGGCTAGCACAGATACGCAGTATTTT
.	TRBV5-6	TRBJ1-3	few	CASSVQGFSGNTIYF	TGTGCCAGCAGCGTACAGGGATTCTCTGGAAACACCATATATTTT
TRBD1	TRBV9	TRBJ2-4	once	CASSENTGTGRDIQYF	TGTGCCAGCAGCGAAAATACCGGGACAGGGAGAGACATTCAGTACTTC